This TCR beta chain appears in the sequencing data of a study of blood T cell repertoires in COVID-19. Study at large: The United States, Italy and Spain were the sources of the acute and convalescent COVID-19 samples. Sample material is recorded as cDNA or gDNA derived from T cells, B-cell-depleted T cells, or PBMCs.

Germline CDR1 reads LNHDA; CDR2 reads SQIVND (reference sequence). The junction had 0 bases not matched to a gene; V was cut back by 6 bases and J by 2 bases. The CDR3 is 13 residues long. Per the original data handling: The assay estimated nucleated cells by amplifying reference gene primers. Clones were sequenced by immunoSEQ multiplex PCR, and TCRdb holds only the in-frame ones, with some missing. The V and J calls and the clone size are those of that table, but D and trimming were determined from the DNA. The profile shows some 81,000 clones, nearly 95% of them singletons. The chain employs TRBV19 and TRBJ2-7, with 11 bases fitting TRBD1. The origin of this receptor is a human donor with active COVID-19. The donor label of this sample is uncertain. The sample taken for sequencing was peripheral blood. This chain's CDR3 is CASRGQGAYEQYF. CDR3 nucleotides: TGTGCCAGTAGGGGACAGGGGGCCTACGAGCAGTACTTC.